The clone carrying this T cell receptor beta chain is a singleton in its sample. What it recognizes is unknown. Relapses following autologous stem cell transplantation were seen in all patients, with brentuximab vedotin exposure varying. This record comes from a study of PD-1 blockade in classical Hodgkin lymphoma. Study-wide background: Patients had nivolumab dosed at 3 mg/kg, delivered intravenously every 2 weeks.

Produced via immunoSEQ multiplex PCR; TCRdb's table is partial and in-frame only. The sample comprises about 14,000 clones, roughly 80% of which are singletons, and roughly a quarter rests with the top ten. Overall study results and limits: TCR diversity in CD4+, not CD8+, cells rose significantly by C4D1. TCR diversity at baseline was reported to be reduced in newly diagnosed patients relative to healthy donors.

The germline gives CDR1 SGHAT, CDR2 FQNNGV. The CDR3 extends over 17 amino acids. V lost 2 bases and J lost 5, with 22 bases in between. The clonotype was recovered from a human donor with classical Hodgkin lymphoma. This rearrangement joins TRBV11-2 to TRBJ2-7; either TRBD1 or TRBD2 may fit D (6 bases each). Sample: peripheral blood mononuclear cells (PBMCs), taken before the second cycle of nivolumab. Here the CDR3 reads CASSLTGRALGGDEQYF. In DNA, the CDR3 is TGTGCCAGCAGCTTAACCGGCAGGGCCCTGGGGGGCGACGAGCAGTACTTC. Full variable domain (rest looked up from reference TRBV11-2 and TRBJ2-7): EAGVAQSPRYKIIEKRQSVAFWCNPISGHATLYWYQQILGQGPKLLIQFQNNGVVDDSQLPKDRFSAERLKGVDSTLKIQPAKLEDSAVYLCASSLTGRALGGDEQYFGPGTRLTVT.